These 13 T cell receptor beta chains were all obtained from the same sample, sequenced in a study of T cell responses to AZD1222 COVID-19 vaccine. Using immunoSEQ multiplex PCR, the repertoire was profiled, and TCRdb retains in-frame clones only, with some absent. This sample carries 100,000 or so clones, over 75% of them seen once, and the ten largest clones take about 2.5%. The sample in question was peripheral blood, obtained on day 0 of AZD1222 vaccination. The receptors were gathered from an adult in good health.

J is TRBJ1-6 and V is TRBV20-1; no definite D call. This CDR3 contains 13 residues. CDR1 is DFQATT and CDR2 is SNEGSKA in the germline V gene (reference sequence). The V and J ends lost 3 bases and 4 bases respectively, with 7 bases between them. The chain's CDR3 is CSASSEYNSPLHF. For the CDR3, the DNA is TGCAGTGCTAGTTCAGAATATAATTCACCCCTCCACTTT.

CDR3 coding DNA: TGTGCCACGGAGGGTCTTCCATCGAACACCGGGGAGCTGTTTTTT. Protein: CATEGLPSNTGELFF. The V call is TRBV24-1, the J call TRBJ2-2; a weak D match, TRBD2 (6 bases). The V and J ends lost 10 bases and 0 bases respectively, with 14 bases between them. Germline V gene sequence: CDR1 KGHDR, CDR2 SFDVKD. The CDR3 contains 15 residues.

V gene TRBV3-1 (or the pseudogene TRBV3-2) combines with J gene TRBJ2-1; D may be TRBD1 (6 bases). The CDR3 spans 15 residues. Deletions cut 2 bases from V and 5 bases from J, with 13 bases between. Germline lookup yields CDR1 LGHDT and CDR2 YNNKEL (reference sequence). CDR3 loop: CASSQMGHPNNEQFF. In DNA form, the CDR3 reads TGTGCCAGCAGCCAAATGGGACACCCCAACAATGAGCAGTTCTTC.

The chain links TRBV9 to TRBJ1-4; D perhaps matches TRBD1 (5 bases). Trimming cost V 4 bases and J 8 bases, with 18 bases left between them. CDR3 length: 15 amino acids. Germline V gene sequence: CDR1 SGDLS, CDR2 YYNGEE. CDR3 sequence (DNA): TGTGCCAGCAGCCCCCGGGCGGGGGTGGGCGAAAAACTGTTTTTT. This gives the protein CASSPRAGVGEKLFF.

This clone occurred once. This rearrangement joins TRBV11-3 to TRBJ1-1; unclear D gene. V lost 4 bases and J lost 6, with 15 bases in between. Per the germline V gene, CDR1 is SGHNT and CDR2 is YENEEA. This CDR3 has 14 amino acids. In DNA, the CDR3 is TGTGCCAGCAGCTACGACCAAGCTGGGTCTGAAGCTTTCTTT. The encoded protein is CASSYDQAGSEAFF.

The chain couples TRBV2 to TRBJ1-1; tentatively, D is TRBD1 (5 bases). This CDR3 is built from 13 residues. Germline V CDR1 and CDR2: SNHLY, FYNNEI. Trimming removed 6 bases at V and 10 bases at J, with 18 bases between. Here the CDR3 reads CASSRDSSLRAFF. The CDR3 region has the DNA TGTGCCAGCAGCCGGGACTCCTCACTGAGAGCTTTCTTT.

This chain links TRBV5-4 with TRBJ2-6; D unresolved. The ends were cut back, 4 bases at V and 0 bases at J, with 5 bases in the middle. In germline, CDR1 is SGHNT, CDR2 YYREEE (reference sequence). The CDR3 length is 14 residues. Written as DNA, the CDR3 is TGTGCCAGCAGCCCAGACTCTGGGGCCAACGTCCTGACTTTC. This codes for CASSPDSGANVLTF.

The CDR3 here is CASSSRVHNEQFF. DNA for the CDR3: TGTGCCAGCAGTTCCAGGGTCCACAATGAGCAGTTCTTC. The chain employs TRBV6-5 and TRBJ2-1, with D possibly being TRBD1 (5 bases). The germline CDR1 and CDR2 sequences are MNHEY and SVGAGI. The CDR3 runs to 13 residues. Trimming removed 4 bases from V and 5 bases from J, with 9 bases in between.

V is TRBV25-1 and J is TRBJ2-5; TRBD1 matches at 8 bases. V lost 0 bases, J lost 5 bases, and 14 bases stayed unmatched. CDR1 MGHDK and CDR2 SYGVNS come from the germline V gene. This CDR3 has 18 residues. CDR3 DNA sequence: TGTGCCAGCAGTGAATATATTCTGGGACAGGCCGCTAAGGAGACCCAGTACTTC. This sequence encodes CASSEYILGQAAKETQYF.

The CDR3 is CASSFGGGHEQYF. The DNA of the CDR3 is TGTGCCAGCAGTTTCGGGGGGGGCCACGAGCAGTACTTC. The chain couples TRBV27 to TRBJ2-7; 8 nucleotides align to TRBD2. V shed 3 bases, J shed 5 bases, and the junction held 3 bases outside the gene matches. CDR3 length: 13 amino acids. Per germline, CDR1 MNHEY and CDR2 SMNVEV (reference sequence).

In nucleotides, the CDR3 is TGTGCCAGCAGTTTGCGGGGATCTTACGAGCAGTACTTC. The encoded protein is CASSLRGSYEQYF. The chain recombines TRBV12-3 or TRBV12-4 with TRBJ2-7; D might be TRBD2 (6 bases). The CDR3 contains 13 residues. V lost 3 bases, J lost 4 bases, and 10 bases lay in between.

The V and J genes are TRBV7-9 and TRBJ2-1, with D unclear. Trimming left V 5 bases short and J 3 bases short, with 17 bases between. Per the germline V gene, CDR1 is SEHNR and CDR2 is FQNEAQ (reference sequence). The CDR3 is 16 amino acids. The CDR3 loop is CASSRWAGRSYNEQFF. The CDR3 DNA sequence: TGTGCCAGCAGCCGTTGGGCTGGAAGGAGCTACAATGAGCAGTTCTTC.

CDR3 DNA: TGTGCCAGCAGTCAGGTAGCGGGAGGGCCAGTTGAGACCCAGTACTTC. Translated: CASSQVAGGPVETQYF. The gene calls are TRBV28 and TRBJ2-5; TRBD2 aligns across 11 bases. This CDR3 region has 16 residues. The J segment lost 5 bases and the V segment lost 5 bases, leaving 10 bases of the junction unmatched. Per germline, CDR1 MDHEN and CDR2 SYDVKM.